The rows below give T cell receptor beta chains drawn from one sample of a study of OX40 agonist ivuxolimab in advanced cancers. TCRdb's table, derived via immunoSEQ multiplex PCR, lists solely in-frame clones and lacks some. The sample shows tens of thousands of clones, about 86% of them seen only once. The input for sequencing was CD4+ or CD8+ T cells sorted from blood, taken in a trial of the OX40 agonist ivuxolimab. These receptor sequences come from an adult with an advanced solid tumor such as melanoma, head and neck, liver or kidney cancer. Each CDR3 is given with its conserved first and last residue. The order of the fields is V gene, J gene, CDR3 length, CDR3 protein.

v_gene: TRBV27
j_gene: TRBJ2-4
len: 13
CDR3aa: CASSLSQGAIQYF

v_gene: TRBV2
j_gene: TRBJ2-1
len: 15
CDR3aa: CASSESISSYNEQFF

v_gene: TRBV7-2
j_gene: TRBJ2-3
len: 15
CDR3aa: CASSLMPESTDTQYF

v_gene: TRBV7-8
j_gene: TRBJ2-5
len: 15
CDR3aa: CASSSSGGAGETQYF

v_gene: TRBV6-1
j_gene: TRBJ2-7
len: 11
CDR3aa: CASSNPEEQYF

v_gene: TRBV27
j_gene: TRBJ1-2
len: 17
CDR3aa: CASSSGTGSFLNYGYTF

v_gene: TRBV5-6
j_gene: TRBJ2-6
len: 15
CDR3aa: CASSVTGSGANVLTF

v_gene: TRBV2
j_gene: TRBJ1-3
len: 15
CDR3aa: CASSEGQGEGNTIYF

v_gene: TRBV7-6
j_gene: TRBJ2-3
len: 15
CDR3aa: CASSLQIANTDTQYF

v_gene: TRBV6-5
j_gene: TRBJ2-7
len: 11
CDR3aa: CASGEGYEQYF

v_gene: TRBV6-5
j_gene: TRBJ2-3
len: 13
CDR3aa: CASSYWRQNTQYF

v_gene: TRBV27
j_gene: TRBJ1-2
len: 12
CDR3aa: CAARTSGDGYTF

v_gene: TRBV5-1
j_gene: TRBJ2-3
len: 14
CDR3aa: CASSLRTSTDTQYF

v_gene: TRBV7-9
j_gene: TRBJ2-7
len: 13
CDR3aa: CASSHGTDYEQYF

v_gene: TRBV9
j_gene: TRBJ2-7
len: 15
CDR3aa: CASSVGGGDSYEQYF

v_gene: TRBV6-5
j_gene: TRBJ2-5
len: 11
CDR3aa: CASSPGGGEYF

v_gene: TRBV11-2
j_gene: TRBJ2-7
len: 13
CDR3aa: CASSETGVYEQYF

v_gene: TRBV5-1
j_gene: TRBJ1-1
len: 12
CDR3aa: CASSSDKREAFF

v_gene: TRBV4-1
j_gene: TRBJ2-2
len: 15
CDR3aa: CASSQDWGWTGELFF